This TCR beta chain emerged from a study of T cells after yellow fever vaccination. Findings and limits, study-wide: Of the clonotypes, a small share occurred in both CD4 and CD8 compartments.

V lost 0 bases and J 1 base, leaving 12 bases between the germline ends. The CDR3 runs 16 residues. The germline CDR1 and CDR2 sequences are LGHNA and YSLEER. A note on this clonotype: Its target is unknown.

TCRdb re-called the 5' RACE reads with MiXCR, one entry per CDR3 protein. The sample consists of 500,000 to 550,000 distinct CDR3 sequences, 21% of them appearing once. This rearrangement joins TRBV4-3 to TRBJ1-1; no definite D call. This receptor was taken from a man between 18 and 29 years old who received the YFV17D yellow fever vaccine. The material sequenced was PBMCs, taken 20 to 25 days after the first yellow fever vaccination. CDR3 sequence reads: CASSQEPGMPNTEAFF. DNA of the CDR3: TGCGCCAGCAGCCAAGAACCGGGGATGCCGAACACTGAAGCTTTCTTT.